A selection of T cell receptor beta chains follows, all from one sample in a study of control samples from healthy donors and cancer patients. Sequenced by immunoSEQ multiplex PCR; TCRdb stores in-frame clones only, minus some. The data show 150,000 to 200,000 clones, around 90% seen once. The material sequenced was blood. Source of these receptors: a young man in good health. Both conserved end residues are part of each CDR3. The D gene is left open where the match is weak. Clone size appears in some rows only: once, few, many, or a class for an expanded clone.

len	v_gene	j_gene	d_gene	abundance	CDR3nt	CDR3aa
13	TRBV30	TRBJ1-1	.	.	TGTGCCTGGAGCCCCGGCCCAGGGACTGAAGCTTTCTTT	CAWSPGPGTEAFF
15	TRBV3-1/TRBV3-2	TRBJ1-5	.	.	TGTGCCAGCAGCCAAGGGTGGTATAGCAATCAGCCCCAGCATTTT	CASSQGWYSNQPQHF
15	TRBV9	TRBJ1-3	.	.	TGTGCCAGCAGCGGGTCAGGGACTCTTGGAAACACCATATATTTT	CASSGSGTLGNTIYF
15	TRBV13	TRBJ1-1	.	.	TGTGCCAGCAGCTTAGACGGGAATATGAACACTGAAGCTTTCTTT	CASSLDGNMNTEAFF
15	TRBV5-1	TRBJ1-6	.	.	TGCGCCAGCAGCCCAGGTCTGACGGGAAATTCACCCCTCCACTTT	CASSPGLTGNSPLHF
15	TRBV18	TRBJ2-7	TRBD2	once	TGTGCCAGCTCACCAGAGGCGGGAGGACCTTACGAGCAGTACTTC	CASSPEAGGPYEQYF
16	TRBV24-1	TRBJ2-5	TRBD2	.	TGTGCCACCAGTGAACGAGGACTAGCGGGGACAGAGACCCAGTACTTC	CATSERGLAGTETQYF
14	TRBV5-4	TRBJ2-3	.	.	TGTGCCAGCAGCTTAGCGGGTGTGCCAGATACGCAGTATTTT	CASSLAGVPDTQYF
19	TRBV4-2	TRBJ2-3	TRBD2	once	TGTGCCAGCAGCCAGGAGCCAAACTTACTAGCGGGGGGATTAGATACGCAGTATTTT	CASSQEPNLLAGGLDTQYF
13	TRBV10-3	TRBJ1-2	.	once	TGTGCCATCAGTGTCAGGGACGTCTATGGCTACACCTTC	CAISVRDVYGYTF
12	TRBV2	TRBJ2-1	.	.	TGTGCCAGCCGCCTTACCCACAATGAGCAGTTCTTC	CASRLTHNEQFF
15	TRBV2	TRBJ2-5	.	.	TGTGCCAGCAGTGGGTTGTACGGGGGGCGAGAGACCCAGTACTTC	CASSGLYGGRETQYF
13	TRBV9	TRBJ2-2	.	.	TGTGCCAGCAGCGTAGCACCCTCCGGGGAGCTGTTTTTT	CASSVAPSGELFF
17	TRBV24-1	TRBJ2-1	TRBD1	.	TGTGCCACCAGTGATCCGAGTATGCGGCAGGGGGCAGATGAGCAGTTCTTC	CATSDPSMRQGADEQFF
15	TRBV7-9	TRBJ2-7	TRBD2	.	TGTGCCAGCAGCCCCCTTAGCGGGAGGGCCGACGAGCAGTACTTC	CASSPLSGRADEQYF
15	TRBV4-1	TRBJ1-5	.	.	TGCGCCAGCAGCCAGCCGGGACAAGCTAATCAGCCCCAGCATTTT	CASSQPGQANQPQHF
14	TRBV11-2	TRBJ2-7	.	.	TGTGCCAGCAGCGCCGTAGGTATCTCCTACGAGCAGTACTTC	CASSAVGISYEQYF
14	TRBV15	TRBJ1-1	.	.	TGTGCCACCAGCAGACCACAGGGAGTTGCTGAAGCTTTCTTT	CATSRPQGVAEAFF
13	TRBV11-2	TRBJ1-2	.	once	TGTGCCAGCAGCCGACAGGAGACGGATGGCTACACCTTC	CASSRQETDGYTF
14	TRBV4-3	TRBJ2-5	.	.	TGCGCCAGCAGCCAAGATAGAGGGGCAGAGACCCAGTACTTC	CASSQDRGAETQYF
16	TRBV28	TRBJ2-2	.	.	TGTGCCAGCAGTTCCCCAGGGAAGGTGGACACCGGGGAGCTGTTTTTT	CASSSPGKVDTGELFF
15	TRBV30	TRBJ1-5	TRBD1	.	TGTGCCTGGACCCTGGGACAGGGTGCCAATCAGCCCCAGCATTTT	CAWTLGQGANQPQHF
14	TRBV5-1	TRBJ1-2	.	.	TGCGCCAGCAGCTTGATTGGGGGCGAGGATGGCTACACCTTC	CASSLIGGEDGYTF
12	TRBV4-1	TRBJ2-7	.	.	TGCGCCAGCAGCGGATCCGGGGGACCCGAGTACTTC	CASSGSGGPEYF
13	TRBV10-1	TRBJ2-7	.	.	TGCGCCAGCAGTGAACCAGGGGTCTACGAGCAGTACTTC	CASSEPGVYEQYF
15	TRBV25-1	TRBJ1-6	.	.	TGTGCCAGCAGCCCTTCTCTCGGGGGTGTATCACCCCTCCACTTT	CASSPSLGGVSPLHF
14	TRBV15	TRBJ2-7	.	.	TGTGCCACCAGCATGGGCCCTACGTTGGCCGAGCAGTACTTC	CATSMGPTLAEQYF
12	TRBV25-1	TRBJ1-2	.	.	TGTGCCAGCAGTGAGGTCAACTATGGCTACACCTTC	CASSEVNYGYTF
14	TRBV19	TRBJ2-7	TRBD1	few	TGTGCCAGTAGTGCCACAGGGGGAGGCGTCGAGCAGTACTTC	CASSATGGGVEQYF
15	TRBV19	TRBJ2-2	.	.	TGTGCCAGTAGTATGGAGGCCAATCCCGCCGGGGAGCTGTTTTTT	CASSMEANPAGELFF
14	TRBV27	TRBJ1-1	.	.	TGTGCCAGCAGTTCCCACACAGGGTCGGCTGAAGCTTTCTTT	CASSSHTGSAEAFF
16	TRBV19	TRBJ2-3	.	.	TGTGCCAGTAGTCCCCGTCAGTCCGGTAGCACAGATACGCAGTATTTT	CASSPRQSGSTDTQYF
13	TRBV9	TRBJ1-1	.	.	TGTGCCAGCAGCGTAGTATCGAACACTGAAGCTTTCTTT	CASSVVSNTEAFF
13	TRBV30	TRBJ1-3	TRBD1	.	TGTGCCTGGGCAGACAGGGCTGGAAACACCATATATTTT	CAWADRAGNTIYF
13	TRBV10-3	TRBJ2-7	.	.	TGTGCCATCAGGTCCCCTTTAACCTACGAGCAGTACTTC	CAIRSPLTYEQYF
15	TRBV5-1	TRBJ1-6	TRBD1	.	TGCGCCAGCAGCTTGGCCGGGACAGATAATTCACCCCTCCACTTT	CASSLAGTDNSPLHF
13	TRBV19	TRBJ2-7	.	.	TGTGCCAGTAGTATTGGGAGAACCTACGAGCAGTACTTC	CASSIGRTYEQYF
16	TRBV6-2/TRBV6-3	TRBJ2-3	.	once	TGTGCCAGCAGTTACCGAGGCGGGGGCCGCACAGATACGCAGTATTTT	CASSYRGGGRTDTQYF
14	TRBV30	TRBJ2-2	TRBD1	.	TGTGCCTCTACAGGGGGCGCGGGAACCGGGGAGCTGTTTTTT	CASTGGAGTGELFF
13	TRBV19	TRBJ2-7	.	.	TGTGCCAGTACCGGAACGCAGGGGTACGAGCAGTACTTC	CASTGTQGYEQYF
14	TRBV19	TRBJ2-5	.	.	TGTGCCAGTAGTACCACCCCGCCCGGGGAGACCCAGTACTTC	CASSTTPPGETQYF
15	TRBV15	TRBJ1-5	TRBD1	few	TGTGCCACCAGCAGATCAGGGGGTATCGATCAGCCCCAGCATTTT	CATSRSGGIDQPQHF
17	TRBV11-2	TRBJ2-2	.	.	TGTGCCAGCACCAGGACAGGGACTAGTTTCGAGAAGAGAGAGCTGTTTTTT	CASTRTGTSFEKRELFF
14	TRBV5-1	TRBJ1-1	.	.	TGCGCCAGCAGCTTTGGGGAAGGGAACACTGAAGCTTTCTTT	CASSFGEGNTEAFF